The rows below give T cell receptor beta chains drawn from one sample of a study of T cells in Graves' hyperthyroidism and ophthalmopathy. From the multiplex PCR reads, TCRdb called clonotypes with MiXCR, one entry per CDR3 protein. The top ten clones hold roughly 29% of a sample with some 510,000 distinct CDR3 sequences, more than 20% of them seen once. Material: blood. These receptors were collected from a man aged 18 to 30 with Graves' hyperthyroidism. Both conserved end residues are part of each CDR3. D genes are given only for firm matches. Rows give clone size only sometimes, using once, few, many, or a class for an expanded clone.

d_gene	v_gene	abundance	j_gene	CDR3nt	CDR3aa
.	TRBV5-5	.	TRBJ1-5	TGTGCCAGCAGCTTAATTGTTGGTAGCAATCAGCCCCAGCATTTT	CASSLIVGSNQPQHF
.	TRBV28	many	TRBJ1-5	TGTGCCACTAAACAGGGAACCCAGCCCCAGCATTTT	CATKQGTQPQHF
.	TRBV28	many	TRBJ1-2	TGTGCCAGCAGAACGGGATTTCCAGAAGCTAACTATGGCTACACCTTC	CASRTGFPEANYGYTF
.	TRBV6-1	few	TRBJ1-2	TGTGCCAGCAGTGAAGCCTGGACCTATGGCTACACCTTC	CASSEAWTYGYTF
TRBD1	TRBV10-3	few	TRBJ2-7	TGTGCCATCAATCCGGGACAGGCGGGTTGGGAGCAGTACTTC	CAINPGQAGWEQYF
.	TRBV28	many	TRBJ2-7	TGTGCCAGCAGCTTCGGCCCGAAAGACGAGCAGTACTTC	CASSFGPKDEQYF
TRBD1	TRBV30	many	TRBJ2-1	TGTGCCTGGAGTGTAGGGACAGGGGAATACAATGAGCAGTTCTTC	CAWSVGTGEYNEQFF
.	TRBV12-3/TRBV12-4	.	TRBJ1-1	TGTGCCAGCACTTGGAGAGGCACTGAAGCTTTCTTT	CASTWRGTEAFF
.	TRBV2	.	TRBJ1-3	TGTGCCATACGGGACACCGGAGGAACTGGAAACACCATATATTTT	CAIRDTGGTGNTIYF
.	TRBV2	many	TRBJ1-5	TGTGCCAGCAGTACAGGGTACGGCAATCAGCCCCAGCATTTT	CASSTGYGNQPQHF
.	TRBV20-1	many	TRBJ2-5	TGCAGTGCTAGGGTGGGAAGCTCTGCCGAGGAGACCCAGTACTTC	CSARVGSSAEETQYF
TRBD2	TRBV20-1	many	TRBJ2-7	TGCAGTGCAGGGGCTAGCGGGGCCTACGACCAGTACTTC	CSAGASGAYDQYF
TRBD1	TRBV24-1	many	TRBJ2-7	TGTGCCACCAGTGCCGGGACAGGGGTTCCCTACGAGCAGTACTTC	CATSAGTGVPYEQYF
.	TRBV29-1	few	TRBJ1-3	TGCAGCGTCGACCCCGGGCCCTCCTCTGGAAACACCATATATTTT	CSVDPGPSSGNTIYF
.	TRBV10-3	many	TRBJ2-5	TGTGCCATCAGTGAGTCTGGGGGCGAGGAGACCCAGTACTTC	CAISESGGEETQYF
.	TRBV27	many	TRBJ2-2	TGTGCCAGCAGTCACAGAACCCTGAACACCGGGGAGCTGTTTTTT	CASSHRTLNTGELFF
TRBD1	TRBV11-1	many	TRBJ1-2	TGTGCCAGCAGTCATACCGGGACAGATCCTAGCGGTCTTTATGGCTACACCTTC	CASSHTGTDPSGLYGYTF
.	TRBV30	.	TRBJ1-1	TGTGCCTGGAGTTGGGGGGGCGAAGCTTTCTTT	CAWSWGGEAFF
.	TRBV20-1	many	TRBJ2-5	TGCAGTGCTACAGGAAACATGCTGAGGGTATACCAAGAGACCCAGTACTTC	CSATGNMLRVYQETQYF
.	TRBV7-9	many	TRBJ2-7	TGTGCCAGCAGTCTACGTAAGAACGAGCAGTACTTC	CASSLRKNEQYF
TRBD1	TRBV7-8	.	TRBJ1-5	TGTGCCAGCAGGGTGGGGACAGGCAATCAGCCCCAGCATTTT	CASRVGTGNQPQHF
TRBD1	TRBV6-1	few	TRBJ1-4	TGTGCCAGCAGTCGTCGACAGGGTGGTGATGAAAAACTGTTTTTT	CASSRRQGGDEKLFF
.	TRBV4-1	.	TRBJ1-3	TGCGCCAGCAGCTTAATCCCACCCTCTGGAAACACCATATATTTT	CASSLIPPSGNTIYF
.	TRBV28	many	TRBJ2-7	TGTGCCAGCAGTCCCCAGGGGACGGGTGTGGGGGAGCAGTACTTC	CASSPQGTGVGEQYF
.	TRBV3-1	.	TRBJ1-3	TGTGCCAGCAGCCAACCAGGGTCTGGAAACACCATATATTTT	CASSQPGSGNTIYF
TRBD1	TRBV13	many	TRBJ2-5	TGTGCCAGCAGCGGACAGGGGACGTCGGAGACCCAGTACTTC	CASSGQGTSETQYF
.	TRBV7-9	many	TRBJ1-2	TGTGCCAGCAGCCCGACCCAAGAGGAAGGCTACACCTTC	CASSPTQEEGYTF
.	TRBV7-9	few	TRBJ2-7	TGTGCCAGCAGCTTCGCGGCGGACTACGAGCAGTACTTC	CASSFAADYEQYF
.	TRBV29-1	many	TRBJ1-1	TGCAGCGTTGGACAAGTGAACACTGAAGCTTTCTTT	CSVGQVNTEAFF
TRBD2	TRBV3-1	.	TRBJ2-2	TGTGCCAGCAGCCAGGGACTAGCGGTGAACACCGGGGAGCTGTTTTTT	CASSQGLAVNTGELFF
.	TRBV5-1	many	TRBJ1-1	TGCGCCAGCAGCCCCGAGGGCAGAGGTGAAGCTTTCTTT	CASSPEGRGEAFF
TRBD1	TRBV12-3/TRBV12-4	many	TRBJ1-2	TGTGCCAGCAGTTTACGGGACAGGGCTGGCTACACCTTC	CASSLRDRAGYTF
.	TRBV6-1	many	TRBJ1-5	TGTGCCAGCGGGCTCTCCCGAGGCCCCCAGCATTTT	CASGLSRGPQHF
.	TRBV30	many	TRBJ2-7	TGTGCCTGGATCCGCCCCCAGGGGAGCTCCTACAAGCAGTACTTC	CAWIRPQGSSYKQYF
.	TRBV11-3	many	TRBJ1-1	TGTGCCAGCAGCGGAGACACACTCAACACTGAAGCTTTCTTT	CASSGDTLNTEAFF
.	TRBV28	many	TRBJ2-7	TGTGCCAGCAGTGCCGGGCCCGCCTACGAGCAGTACTTC	CASSAGPAYEQYF
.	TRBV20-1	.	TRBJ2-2	TGCAGTGCTCCCTGGGGCGGGGAGCTGTTTTTT	CSAPWGGELFF
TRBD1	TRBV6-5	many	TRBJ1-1	TGTGCCAGCAGTTACTCACCCGGGACAGGTATCGCTGAAGCTTTCTTT	CASSYSPGTGIAEAFF
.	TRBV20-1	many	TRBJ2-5	TGCAGTGCTAACCCTCGGGGGCGACAAGAGACCCAGTACTTC	CSANPRGRQETQYF
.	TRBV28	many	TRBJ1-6	TGTGCCAGCAGTTTATGGAGTTCAGGGACTTCACCCCTCCACTTT	CASSLWSSGTSPLHF
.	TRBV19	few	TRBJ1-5	TGTGCCAGTAGTATTACTGGGGCAAATCAGCCCCAGCATTTT	CASSITGANQPQHF